The clone carrying this TCR beta chain is medium-sized within its sample. Its antigen remains unknown. TCRdb recomputed calls from the 5' RACE reads with MiXCR, one row per CDR3 protein. This sample has more than 10,000 distinct CDR3 sequences, with about 22% found just once. Whole-study results and caveats: Tumor memory CD4+ T cell TCR gene usage clustered with blood and lymph node memory CD4+ cells and lymph node naive CD4+ cells. Tumor-infiltrating Treg TCR alpha and beta sequences overlapped most with tumor naive CD4+ T cells, then blood naive.

Naive CD4+ cells had CD25+ Tregs removed. The CDR3 is made up of 13 amino acids. The V gene lost 5 bases and the J gene lost 5 bases, with 12 bases spanning the gap. The rearrangement links TRBV12-3 or TRBV12-4 to TRBJ2-5; D remains ambiguous. The sample taken for sequencing was naive CD4+ T cells sorted from blood. Subset reported: naive CD4+ T cells, CD4+CD45RA+CD25-. This receptor was identified in a female donor with breast cancer. CDR3 coding DNA: TGTGCCAGCAGTCCACATATGATCGAGACCCAGTACTTC. This encodes CASSPHMIETQYF.